This entry lists 9 T cell receptor beta chains sequenced from one sample in a study of regulatory T cells in long-lasting Graves disease. Documented time point: newly diagnosed GD, antithyroid drugs for less than 3 months. Construction of the TCR library relied on RNA isolated from PBMCs. Building of the TCR beta libraries involved iRepertoire HTBI primers and Arm-PCR of CDR3 regions. Each CDR3 protein gets one entry after TCRdb re-called the multiplex PCR reads with MiXCR. Of some 220,000 distinct CDR3 sequences listed, roughly a fifth are singletons. This same sample was also part of a study on T cells in Graves' hyperthyroidism and ophthalmopathy.

Material: peripheral blood mononuclear cells (PBMCs), obtained at new diagnosis, from a patient treated with antithyroid drugs. These receptors were taken from a woman aged 25-40 years with Graves disease.

Many counts were recorded for this clonotype. The rearrangement uses TRBV2 and TRBJ2-7; TRBD2 agrees at 7 bases. V shed 7 bases, J shed 6 bases, and the junction held 9 bases outside the gene matches. Germline V gene lookup returns CDR1 SNHLY and CDR2 FYNNEI. The CDR3 is 13 amino acids. CDR3 loop: CASTQGGPGEQYF. The CDR3, as DNA: TGTGCCAGCACCCAGGGAGGGCCTGGCGAGCAGTACTTC.

Many counts were recorded for this clonotype. The chain's CDR3 is CASSIGGGQVTDTQYF. CDR3 nucleotide sequence: TGTGCCAGTAGTATTGGCGGGGGTCAGGTCACAGATACGCAGTATTTT. The chain carries TRBV19 and TRBJ2-3; 7 positions agree with TRBD2. Germline assignment: CDR1 LNHDA and CDR2 SQIVND (reference sequence). CDR3 length equals 16 residues. Trimming took 3 bases from V and 2 from J; bases not matched to a gene: 8.

This chain uses TRBV12-3 or TRBV12-4 with TRBJ2-5, with 13 nucleotides matching TRBD2. The ends lost 6 bases at V and 5 bases at J; junction bases unmatched: 6. This CDR3 is 15 amino acids long. As DNA, the CDR3 is TGTGCCAGCAGACCGACTAGCGGGAGGCGTGAGACCCAGTACTTC. Translation gives CASRPTSGRRETQYF.

This clonotype was counted ten times or more. The chain has TRBV2 and TRBJ2-2; tentative D call: TRBD1 (5 bases). The V end was cut by 7 bases, the J end by 4 bases, with 10 bases between. The germline V gene has CDR1 SNHLY and CDR2 FYNNEI. This CDR3 has 13 amino acids. CDR3 protein: CASKQEPTGELFF. The CDR3 DNA is TGTGCCAGCAAACAGGAACCCACCGGGGAGCTGTTTTTT.

This clonotype was picked up many times. V and J are TRBV6-4 and TRBJ1-1; unclear D gene. Germline CDR1 is MRHNA and CDR2 is SNTAGT. This CDR3 is built from 14 residues. Trimming pared 7 bases from V and 4 bases from J, leaving 16 bases between. In DNA, the CDR3 is TGTGCCAGCATCCTGGGTGAAGCGGGCACTGAAGCTTTCTTT. This translates into CASILGEAGTEAFF.

This clonotype was recorded many times. V is TRBV14 and J is TRBJ2-7, with 9 bases matching TRBD1. CDR3 size: 15 residues. The germline V gene encodes CDR1 SGHDN and CDR2 FVKESK. Trimming cost V 6 bases and J 0 bases; bases outside gene matches: 6. CDR3 DNA sequence: TGTGCCAGCAGACGGACAGGGGACTACTCCTACGAGCAGTACTTC. Protein product: CASRRTGDYSYEQYF.

This clonotype was found many times. The chain employs TRBV19 and TRBJ1-1, with D unresolved. V shed 2 bases and J shed 0 bases, with 13 bases lying between them. This CDR3 has 16 amino acids. From germline, CDR1 is LNHDA and CDR2 SQIVND (reference sequence). In DNA form, the CDR3 reads TGTGCCAGTAGTATACAGTGGCCGGCGGTGAACACTGAAGCTTTCTTT. Its protein is CASSIQWPAVNTEAFF.

The gene calls are TRBV2 and TRBJ2-1, with 10 positions matching TRBD2. J was trimmed by 7 bases and V by 0 bases; bases with no gene match: 3. The length of the CDR3 is 15 residues. The germline V gene encodes CDR1 SNHLY and CDR2 FYNNEI. The CDR3 here is CASSEAVLAGNEQFF. The CDR3 DNA reads TGTGCCAGCAGTGAAGCTGTACTAGCGGGAAATGAGCAGTTCTTC.

This clonotype was counted many times. Germline is not matched at one junction end, which may reflect a read error. The chain has TRBV18 and TRBJ1-1; D is uncertain. CDR1 KGHSH and CDR2 LQKENI come from the germline V gene. This CDR3 is 13 amino acids long. The CDR3 region has the DNA TGTGCCACCTCAGACGGACTGAACACTGAAGCTTTCTTT. Its protein product is CATSDGLNTEAFF.